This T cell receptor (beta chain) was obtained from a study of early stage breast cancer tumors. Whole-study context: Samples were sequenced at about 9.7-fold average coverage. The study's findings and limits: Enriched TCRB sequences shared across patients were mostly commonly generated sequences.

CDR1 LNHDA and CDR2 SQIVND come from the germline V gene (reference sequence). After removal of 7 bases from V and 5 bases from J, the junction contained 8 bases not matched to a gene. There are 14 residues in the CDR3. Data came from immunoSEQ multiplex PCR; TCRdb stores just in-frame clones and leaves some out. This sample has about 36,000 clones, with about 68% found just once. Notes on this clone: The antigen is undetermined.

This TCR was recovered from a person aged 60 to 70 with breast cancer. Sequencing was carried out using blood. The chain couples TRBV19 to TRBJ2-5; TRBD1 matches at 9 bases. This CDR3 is CASIGAGTGETQYF. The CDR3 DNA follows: TGTGCCAGTATCGGAGCGGGGACAGGGGAGACCCAGTACTTC.